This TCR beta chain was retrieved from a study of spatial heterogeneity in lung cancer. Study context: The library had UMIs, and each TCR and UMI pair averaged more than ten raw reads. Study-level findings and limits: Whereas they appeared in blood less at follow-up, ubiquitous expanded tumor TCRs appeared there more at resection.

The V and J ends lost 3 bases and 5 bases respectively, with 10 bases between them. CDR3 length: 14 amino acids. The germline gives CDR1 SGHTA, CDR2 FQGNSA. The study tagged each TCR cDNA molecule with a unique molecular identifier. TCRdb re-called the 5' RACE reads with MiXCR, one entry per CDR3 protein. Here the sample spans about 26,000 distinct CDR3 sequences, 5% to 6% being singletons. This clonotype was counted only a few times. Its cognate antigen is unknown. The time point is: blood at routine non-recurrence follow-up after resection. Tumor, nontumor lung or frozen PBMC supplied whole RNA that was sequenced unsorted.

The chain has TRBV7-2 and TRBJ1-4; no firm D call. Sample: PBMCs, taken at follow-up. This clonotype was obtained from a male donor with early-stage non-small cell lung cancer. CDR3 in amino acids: CASSFGGYNEKLFF. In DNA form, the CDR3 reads TGTGCCAGCAGCTTCGGAGGTTACAATGAAAAACTGTTTTTT.